These 4 T cell receptor beta chains were sequenced from one sample in a study of T cells after yellow fever vaccination (dated by TCRdb to between 2017 and 2020). Read against the paper, the sample's treatment or condition label means: live attenuated yellow fever vaccine strain. The receptor library was made with 5' RACE. Sequencing took place on an Illumina HiSeq 2500. The public reads were reanalyzed by TCRdb: fastp trimming at Q25, MiXCR alignment, in-frame beta chains only. Rows are unified per CDR3 protein, each entry keeping the most common DNA and genes. The sample table records about 69,000 distinct CDR3 sequences; approximately 6.2% of these occur just once. 2.2% of the sample comes from the top ten. The sequencing used CD4+ T cells sorted from PBMCs, collected roughly 15 days after the first yellow fever vaccination. The receptors come from a man in his late teens or twenties who received the YFV17D yellow fever vaccine.

This clonotype has a count of ten or more. J is TRBJ2-7 and V is TRBV20-1; D gene uncertain. CDR1 and CDR2 from the germline V gene are DFQATT and SNEGSKA (reference sequence). This CDR3 spans 10 amino acids. With 0 bases removed from V and 6 bases from J, the gap between germline ends came to 3 bases. CDR3 coding DNA: TGCAGTGCTAGAGAGGGCGAGCAGTACGTC. Protein sequence: CSAREGEQYV.

This clonotype was seen at least ten times. This chain links TRBV7-8 with TRBJ2-7; a possible D gene is TRBD1 (5 bases). Germline V gene data show CDR1 as SGHVS and CDR2 as FQNEAQ. The V and J ends lost 2 bases and 2 bases respectively, with 7 bases between them. This CDR3 is 13 amino acids long. CDR3 amino acids: CASSLLRAYEQYF. Written as DNA, the CDR3 is TGTGCCAGCAGCTTACTCAGGGCCTACGAGCAGTACTTC.

This clonotype was observed at least ten times. The chain's CDR3 is CASSLVGNQPQHF. In nucleotides, the CDR3 is TGTGCCAGCAGCTTAGTGGGGAATCAGCCCCAGCATTTT. The chain uses TRBV7-9 and TRBJ1-5; D is ambiguous. The CDR3 is made up of 13 amino acids. CDR1 and CDR2 (germline): SEHNR, FQNEAQ (reference sequence). Trimming removed 1 base at V and 4 bases at J, with 5 bases between.

About this clonotype itself: One base away lies a much larger clone, so this may be a sequencing read error. V is TRBV20-1 and J is TRBJ1-1; D is possibly TRBD1 (5 bases). The CDR3 has 15 residues. Per the germline V gene, CDR1 is DFQATT and CDR2 is SNEGSKA (reference sequence). For the CDR3, the DNA is TGCAGAGCAAAATCCCTGGGGGACCCGAACACTGAAGCTTTCTTT. Its protein product is CRAKSLGDPNTEAFF.